This T cell receptor beta chain emerged from a study of T cell changes during pregnancy in multiple sclerosis. The V gene end was trimmed by 1 base and the J gene end by 6 bases; junction bases not matched to a gene: 7. Germline lookup yields CDR1 SGHNT and CDR2 YYREEE (reference sequence). The CDR3 consists of 15 residues. Only in-frame clones appear in the TCRdb table, and some are missing; sequencing was by immunoSEQ multiplex PCR. The repertoire holds roughly 57,000 clones, roughly 90% seen once, with 2.5% to 3.5% in the top ten. This specimen consisted of CD8+ T cells from peripheral blood mononuclear cells, obtained before pregnancy. This chain joins TRBV5-4 and TRBJ2-1; 7 positions match TRBD1. The source of this sequence is a female donor with multiple sclerosis, enrolled in a pregnancy study. The CDR3 DNA reads TGTGCCAGCAGCTTGAGGGACAGATCTTCCAATGAGCAGTTCTTC. Protein: CASSLRDRSSNEQFF.